This T cell receptor beta chain was documented in a study of low-dose radiotherapy and immunotherapy resistance in tumors. Across the whole study: Over 26 weeks, cohort 2 got 1 Gy every two weeks, reaching 13 Gy. Nivolumab was given to patients as a 240 mg flat dose every two weeks, and ipilimumab at 1 mg/kg every six weeks. Both were delivered intravenously.

This clonotype appeared many times. Time point of the sample: after trial treatment. Treatment here: LDRT plus nivolumab, ipilimumab, low-dose cyclophosphamide and aspirin (RACIN trial). Administered to the donors were nivolumab, ipilimumab, aspirin, low-dose cyclophosphamide and low-dose radiotherapy. Gene-specific TRAV and TRBV primers were used for first-strand cDNA, covering alpha and beta chains. Amplification, which lasted around 18 PCR cycles, used a constant-region primer and V-primer adapter to amplify TCRs. Each CDR3 protein is one row after TCRdb ran MiXCR on the reads. The profile shows tens of thousands of distinct CDR3 sequences, roughly 20% of them singletons. The input for sequencing was PBMCs, taken after low-dose radiotherapy plus immunotherapy. This receptor was identified in a female donor with ovarian cancer.

The CDR3 here is CASLQGSYNQPQHF. CDR3 nucleotides: TGTGCCAGTCTCCAGGGGTCCTACAATCAGCCCCAGCATTTT. The V gene is TRBV19, the J gene TRBJ1-5, with D possibly TRBD1 on 6 matching bases. The germline V and J ends were trimmed by 8 bases and 3 bases, with 14 bases remaining between them. The germline V gene encodes CDR1 LNHDA and CDR2 SQIVND (reference sequence). This CDR3 contains 14 residues.